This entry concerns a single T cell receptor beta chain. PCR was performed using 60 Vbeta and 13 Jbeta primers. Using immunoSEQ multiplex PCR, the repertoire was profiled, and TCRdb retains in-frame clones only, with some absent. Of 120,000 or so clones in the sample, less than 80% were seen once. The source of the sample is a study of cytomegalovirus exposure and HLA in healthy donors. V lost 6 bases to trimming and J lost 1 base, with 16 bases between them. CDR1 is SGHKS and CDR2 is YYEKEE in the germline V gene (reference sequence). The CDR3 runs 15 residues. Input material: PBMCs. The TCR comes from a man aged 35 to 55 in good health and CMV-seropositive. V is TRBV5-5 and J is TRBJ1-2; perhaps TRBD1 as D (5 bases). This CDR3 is CASTRAIESNYGYTF. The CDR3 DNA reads TGTGCCAGCACCAGGGCCATTGAGAGTAACTATGGCTACACCTTC.